The 3 T cell receptor beta chains presented below share a single source sample, sequenced in a study of T cell responses to AZD1222 COVID-19 vaccine. Only in-frame clones appear in the TCRdb table, and some are missing; sequencing was by immunoSEQ multiplex PCR. The sample has tens of thousands of clones; 81% are singletons. Sequencing used peripheral blood, obtained 28 days after the second AZD1222 dose. The receptors here all came from an adult who received the AZD1222 COVID-19 vaccine.

The chain employs TRBV7-3 and TRBJ1-4; D might be TRBD1 (5 bases). The germline V gene encodes CDR1 SGHTA and CDR2 FQGTGA. The V end lost 0 bases, the J end lost 5 bases, and 10 bases lay between the germline ends. This CDR3 contains 15 residues. The CDR3 loop reads CASSLTGASNEKLFF. The CDR3 region has the DNA TGTGCCAGCAGCTTAACTGGGGCTTCGAATGAAAAACTGTTTTTT.

This clone was counted only a few times. The rearrangement links TRBV4-2 to TRBJ1-2, with a possible D match to TRBD1 (5 bases). The germline V gene encodes CDR1 LGHNA and CDR2 YNFKEQ. V was pared by 1 base and J by 2 bases, with 14 bases between. This CDR3 has 16 residues. The CDR3 DNA reads as TGTGCCAGCAGCCAAGGGGCGGGGGTAGGAAACTATGGCTACACCTTC. Its translation: CASSQGAGVGNYGYTF.

This chain connects TRBV9 to TRBJ1-4, with D possibly being TRBD1 (6 bases). The V gene lost 3 bases and the J gene lost 0 bases, with 9 bases spanning the gap. Germline values: CDR1 SGDLS, CDR2 YYNGEE. The CDR3 sequence is 15 residues long. CDR3 protein: CASSAAGATNEKLFF. In DNA form, the CDR3 reads TGTGCCAGCAGCGCGGCAGGGGCAACTAATGAAAAACTGTTTTTT.